This TCR beta chain appears in the sequencing data of a study of spatial heterogeneity in lung cancer. The overall study: On average, each unique TCR and UMI combination appeared more than ten times in raw reads.

In the library, each TCR cDNA molecule bore its own unique molecular identifier. A single record per CDR3 protein comes from TCRdb applying MiXCR to the 5' RACE reads. The sample shows roughly 13,000 distinct CDR3 sequences, approximately 3.8% of them seen only once. The CDR3 consists of 14 residues. The V and J ends lost 4 bases and 3 bases, in that order; junction bases with no gene match: 5. Germline V gene data show CDR1 as SEHNR and CDR2 as FQNEAQ (reference sequence). Stated time point: sample taken at primary tumor resection. Tumor, nontumor lung or frozen PBMC supplied whole RNA that was sequenced unsorted.

The V call is TRBV7-9, the J call TRBJ2-7; 8 bases agree with TRBD2. This sequence was found in a male donor with early-stage non-small cell lung cancer. This sample comprised PBMCs, obtained at surgery. The CDR3 reads CASSSTSGNYEQYF. CDR3 bases: TGTGCCAGCAGCTCAACTAGCGGCAACTACGAGCAGTACTTC.